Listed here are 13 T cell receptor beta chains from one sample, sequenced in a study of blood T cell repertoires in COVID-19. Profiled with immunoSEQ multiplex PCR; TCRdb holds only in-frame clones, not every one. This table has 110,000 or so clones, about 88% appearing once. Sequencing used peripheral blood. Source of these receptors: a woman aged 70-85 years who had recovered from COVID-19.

CDR3 DNA sequence: TGCGCCAGCAGCCAAGATTCGGGGATAGGGAGTCATTCACCCCTCCACTTT. As protein: CASSQDSGIGSHSPLHF. The chain has TRBV4-3 and TRBJ1-6; D is uncertain. Trimming removed 0 bases at V and 8 bases at J, with 17 bases between. This CDR3 has 17 amino acids. CDR1 LGHNA and CDR2 YSLEER come from the germline V gene.

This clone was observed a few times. DNA for the CDR3: TGTGCCAGCAGTTACGGAACAGGGGGGGTTGAAAAACTGTTTTTT. This codes for CASSYGTGGVEKLFF. This sequence joins TRBV6-6 and TRBJ1-4; 8 positions agree with TRBD1. This CDR3 is 15 amino acids long. CDR1 MNHNY and CDR2 SVGAGI come from the germline V gene (reference sequence). Trimming at V came to 2 bases and at J to 7 bases, leaving 6 bases not matched to a gene.

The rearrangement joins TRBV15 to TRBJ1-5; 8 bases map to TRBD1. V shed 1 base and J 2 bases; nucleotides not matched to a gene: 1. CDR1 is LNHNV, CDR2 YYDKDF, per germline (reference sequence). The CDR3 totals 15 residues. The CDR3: CATSRAGQGNQPQHF. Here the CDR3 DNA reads TGTGCCACCAGCAGAGCGGGACAGGGCAATCAGCCCCAGCATTTT.

Written as DNA, the CDR3 is TGCGCCAGCACCCGGGTCCCCTTAGATGAGCAGTTCTTC. Encoded protein: CASTRVPLDEQFF. The V call is TRBV5-1, the J call TRBJ2-1; no reliable D call. The CDR3 has 13 residues. V was trimmed by 6 bases and J by 8 bases, leaving 15 bases between them. The V gene's germline CDR1 is SGHRS and CDR2 YFSETQ.

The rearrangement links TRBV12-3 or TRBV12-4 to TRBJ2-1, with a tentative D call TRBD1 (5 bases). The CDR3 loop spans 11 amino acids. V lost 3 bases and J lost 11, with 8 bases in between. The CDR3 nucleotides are TGTGCCAGCAGTTTGGGGCAGAAGCAGTTCTTC. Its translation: CASSLGQKQFF.

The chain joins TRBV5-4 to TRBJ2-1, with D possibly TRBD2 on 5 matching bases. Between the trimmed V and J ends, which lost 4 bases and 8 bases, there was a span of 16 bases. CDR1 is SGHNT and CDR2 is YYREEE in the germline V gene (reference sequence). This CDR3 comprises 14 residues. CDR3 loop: CASSHPTRGDEQFF. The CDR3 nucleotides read TGTGCCAGCAGCCACCCCACTCGGGGAGATGAGCAGTTCTTC. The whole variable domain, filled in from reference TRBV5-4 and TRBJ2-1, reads ETGVTQSPTHLIKTRGQQVTLRCSSQSGHNTVSWYQQALGQGPQFIFQYYREEENGRGNFPPRFSGLQFPNYSSELNVNALELDDSALYLCASSHPTRGDEQFFGPGTRLTVL.

CDR3 loop: CASNRGTSGQMLRRAFF. As DNA, the CDR3 is TGCGCCAGCAATAGGGGAACCTCGGGACAGATGTTAAGACGAGCTTTCTTT. This sequence joins TRBV10-2 and TRBJ1-1, with 7 nucleotides matching TRBD1. Germline CDR1 and CDR2: WSHSY and SAAADI. J lost 10 bases, V lost 7 bases, and 24 bases had no gene match. The CDR3 has 17 residues.

The CDR3 DNA is TGTGCCAGCTCACCAGAGCGCACTGAGCAGTTCTTC. Translation: CASSPERTEQFF. The genes are TRBV18 and TRBJ2-1; D unresolved. Between the trimmed V and J ends, which lost 2 bases and 9 bases, there was a span of 8 bases. The V gene's germline CDR1 is KGHSH and CDR2 LQKENI. This CDR3 contains 12 residues. Looking up the rest from reference TRBV18 and TRBJ2-1 gives the full variable domain: NAGVMQNPRHLVRRRGQEARLRCSPMKGHSHVYWYRQLPEEGLKFMVYLQKENIIDESGMPKERFSAEFPKEGPSILRIQQVVRGDSAAYFCASSPERTEQFFGPGTRLTVL.

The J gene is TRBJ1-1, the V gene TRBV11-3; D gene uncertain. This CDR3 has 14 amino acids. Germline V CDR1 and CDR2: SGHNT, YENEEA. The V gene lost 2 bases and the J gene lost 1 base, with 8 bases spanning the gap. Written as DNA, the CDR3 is TGTGCCAGCAGCTTAAGCGGGCCGAACACTGAAGCTTTCTTT. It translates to CASSLSGPNTEAFF.

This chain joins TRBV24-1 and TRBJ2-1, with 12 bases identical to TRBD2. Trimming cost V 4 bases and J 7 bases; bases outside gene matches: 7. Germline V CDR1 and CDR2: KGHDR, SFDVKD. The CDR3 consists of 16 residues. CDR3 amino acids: CATSEPGLAGTNEQFF. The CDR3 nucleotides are TGTGCCACCAGTGAACCGGGACTAGCGGGTACTAATGAGCAGTTCTTC.

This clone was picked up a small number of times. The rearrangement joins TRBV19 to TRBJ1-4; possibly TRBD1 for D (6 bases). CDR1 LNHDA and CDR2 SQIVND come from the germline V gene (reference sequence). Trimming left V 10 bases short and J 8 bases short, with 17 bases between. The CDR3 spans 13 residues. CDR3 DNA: TGTGCCACTTGGGGGCGCCTAGGAGAAAAACTGTTTTTT. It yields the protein CATWGRLGEKLFF.

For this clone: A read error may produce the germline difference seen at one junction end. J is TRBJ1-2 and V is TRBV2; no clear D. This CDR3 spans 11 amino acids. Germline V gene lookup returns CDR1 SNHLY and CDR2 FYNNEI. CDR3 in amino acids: CASSVSDLPFF. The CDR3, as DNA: TGTGCCAGCAGTGTCTCCGACTTGCCTTTCTTC. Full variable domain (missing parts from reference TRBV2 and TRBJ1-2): EPEVTQTPSHQVTQMGQEVILRCVPISNHLYFYWYRQILGQKVEFLVSFYNNEISEKSEIFDDQFSVERPDGSNFTLKIRSTKLEDSAMYFCASSVSDLPFFGSGTRLTVV.

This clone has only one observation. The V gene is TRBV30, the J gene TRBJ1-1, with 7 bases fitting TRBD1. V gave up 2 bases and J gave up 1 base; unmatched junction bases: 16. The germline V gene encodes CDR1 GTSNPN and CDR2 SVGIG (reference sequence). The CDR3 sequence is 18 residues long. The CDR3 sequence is CAWSYASRGLRGNTEAFF. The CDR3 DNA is TGTGCCTGGAGTTACGCAAGTAGGGGGCTGAGGGGGAACACTGAAGCTTTCTTT.